These T cell receptor beta chains were read from a single sample in a study of vaccination effects on CD4 cells after COVID-19. Here immunoSEQ multiplex PCR was the method, and the copy in TCRdb shows in-frame clones only, minus some. The sample includes about 73,000 clones, roughly four fifths of them seen just once. These receptors have no identified antigens. Sample: CD4+ T cells from PBMCs cultured without peptide, taken after COVID-19 vaccination. The source is a human donor who received a COVID-19 vaccine. The CDR3 runs from the conserved cysteine through the conserved F or W. Fields, in order: J gene, V gene, clone size, D gene, CDR3 protein, CDR3 DNA. A D gene is named only where the DNA matches it firmly. Clone size is not always given. Where it is, it says once, few, many or a class for expanded clones.

J gene: TRBJ2-3
V gene: TRBV18
clone size: -
D gene: -
CDR3 protein: CASSPARTVSTDTQYF
CDR3 DNA: TGTGCCAGCTCACCAGCCCGGACGGTTAGCACAGATACGCAGTATTTT

J gene: TRBJ1-5
V gene: TRBV6-6
clone size: few
D gene: -
CDR3 protein: CASRPGNQPQHF
CDR3 DNA: TGTGCCAGCAGACCGGGCAATCAGCCCCAGCATTTT

J gene: TRBJ2-2
V gene: TRBV27
clone size: -
D gene: -
CDR3 protein: CASSWTVNTGELFF
CDR3 DNA: TGTGCCAGCAGTTGGACGGTGAACACCGGGGAGCTGTTTTTT

J gene: TRBJ1-4
V gene: TRBV12-3/TRBV12-4
clone size: -
D gene: -
CDR3 protein: CATGGAGDEKLFF
CDR3 DNA: TGTGCCACCGGTGGGGCGGGGGATGAAAAACTGTTTTTT

J gene: TRBJ1-1
V gene: TRBV11-1
clone size: few
D gene: TRBD1
CDR3 protein: CASSFSFRGTEAFF
CDR3 DNA: TGTGCCAGCAGCTTCTCCTTCAGGGGGACTGAAGCTTTCTTT

J gene: TRBJ1-2
V gene: TRBV28
clone size: -
D gene: -
CDR3 protein: CASSPAGADMYGYTF
CDR3 DNA: TGTGCCAGCAGCCCCGCCGGGGCTGATATGTATGGCTACACCTTC

J gene: TRBJ1-4
V gene: TRBV9
clone size: -
D gene: -
CDR3 protein: CASSGTTTNEKLFF
CDR3 DNA: TGTGCCAGCAGCGGCACTACAACTAATGAAAAACTGTTTTTT

J gene: TRBJ2-6
V gene: TRBV30
clone size: -
D gene: -
CDR3 protein: CAASGANVLTF
CDR3 DNA: TGTGCGGCTTCTGGGGCCAACGTCCTGACTTTC

J gene: TRBJ2-1
V gene: TRBV9
clone size: -
D gene: TRBD2
CDR3 protein: CASSVDGLAGDNEQFF
CDR3 DNA: TGTGCCAGCAGCGTAGATGGGCTAGCGGGTGACAATGAGCAGTTCTTC

J gene: TRBJ1-1
V gene: TRBV7-9
clone size: -
D gene: -
CDR3 protein: CASSSRGANTEAFF
CDR3 DNA: TGTGCCAGCAGCTCCCGGGGGGCGAACACTGAAGCTTTCTTT

J gene: TRBJ1-2
V gene: TRBV2
clone size: -
D gene: -
CDR3 protein: CASSAQGPSYGYTF
CDR3 DNA: TGTGCCAGCAGTGCCCAGGGACCCAGCTATGGCTACACCTTC

J gene: TRBJ1-3
V gene: TRBV29-1
clone size: few
D gene: TRBD1
CDR3 protein: CSGGQAGNTIYF
CDR3 DNA: TGCAGCGGTGGACAGGCTGGAAACACCATATATTTT

J gene: TRBJ1-2
V gene: TRBV19
clone size: -
D gene: -
CDR3 protein: CASLSHWGREGYTF
CDR3 DNA: TGTGCCAGTCTCTCCCATTGGGGCAGGGAAGGCTACACCTTC

J gene: TRBJ1-6
V gene: TRBV6-5
clone size: -
D gene: -
CDR3 protein: CASSYSQSYNSPLHF
CDR3 DNA: TGTGCCAGCAGTTACTCACAGTCCTATAATTCACCCCTCCACTTT

J gene: TRBJ1-1
V gene: TRBV30
clone size: -
D gene: -
CDR3 protein: CAWSVRARNTEAFF
CDR3 DNA: TGTGCCTGGAGTGTACGGGCCCGGAACACTGAAGCTTTCTTT

J gene: TRBJ1-5
V gene: TRBV29-1
clone size: few
D gene: -
CDR3 protein: CSVASGLGTPQHF
CDR3 DNA: TGCAGCGTTGCGTCGGGGCTCGGGACGCCCCAGCATTTT

J gene: TRBJ1-1
V gene: TRBV9
clone size: -
D gene: -
CDR3 protein: CASSVVENPEAFF
CDR3 DNA: TGTGCCAGCAGCGTAGTTGAGAACCCTGAAGCTTTCTTT

J gene: TRBJ1-5
V gene: TRBV5-1
clone size: few
D gene: TRBD1
CDR3 protein: CASSFGTGNQPQHF
CDR3 DNA: TGCGCCAGCAGCTTCGGGACAGGGAATCAGCCCCAGCATTTT

J gene: TRBJ1-1
V gene: TRBV6-5
clone size: few
D gene: -
CDR3 protein: CASLGFLIMNTEAFF
CDR3 DNA: TGTGCCAGCCTAGGTTTCCTTATCATGAACACTGAAGCTTTCTTT

J gene: TRBJ1-6
V gene: TRBV27
clone size: -
D gene: -
CDR3 protein: CASSSFIRSPSSYNSPLHF
CDR3 DNA: TGTGCCAGCAGTTCTTTTATAAGGTCCCCGAGCTCCTATAATTCACCCCTCCACTTT

J gene: TRBJ2-3
V gene: TRBV19
clone size: -
D gene: -
CDR3 protein: CASSLESGGRTRADTQYF
CDR3 DNA: TGTGCCAGTAGTCTAGAAAGCGGCGGACGCACGAGGGCAGATACGCAGTATTTT

J gene: TRBJ1-1
V gene: TRBV6-5
clone size: once
D gene: -
CDR3 protein: CASSGGGSPAFF
CDR3 DNA: TGTGCCAGCAGCGGCGGAGGATCTCCTGCTTTCTTT

J gene: TRBJ2-3
V gene: TRBV11-1
clone size: -
D gene: TRBD2
CDR3 protein: CASSRAGDRTDTQYF
CDR3 DNA: TGTGCCAGCAGTCGAGCGGGGGACCGCACAGATACGCAGTATTTT

J gene: TRBJ1-1
V gene: TRBV19
clone size: -
D gene: -
CDR3 protein: CAAGAVDNANTEAFF
CDR3 DNA: TGTGCCGCCGGGGCAGTTGATAACGCTAACACTGAAGCTTTCTTT

J gene: TRBJ2-3
V gene: TRBV3-1/TRBV3-2
clone size: -
D gene: -
CDR3 protein: CASRPGAARDTQYF
CDR3 DNA: TGTGCCAGCAGGCCTGGGGCGGCTAGGGATACGCAGTATTTT

J gene: TRBJ1-3
V gene: TRBV27
clone size: -
D gene: -
CDR3 protein: CASSPTTVGGFGNTIYF
CDR3 DNA: TGTGCCAGCAGTCCAACCACCGTTGGGGGATTTGGAAACACCATATATTTT

J gene: TRBJ2-1
V gene: TRBV30
clone size: few
D gene: -
CDR3 protein: CAWSELHEQFF
CDR3 DNA: TGTGCCTGGAGTGAACTCCATGAGCAGTTCTTC

J gene: TRBJ2-6
V gene: TRBV7-2
clone size: few
D gene: TRBD2
CDR3 protein: CASSLASGGAPGANVLTF
CDR3 DNA: TGTGCCAGCAGCTTAGCTAGCGGGGGGGCTCCTGGGGCCAACGTCCTGACTTTC

J gene: TRBJ2-5
V gene: TRBV11-1
clone size: -
D gene: TRBD2
CDR3 protein: CASSRRGQETQYF
CDR3 DNA: TGTGCCAGCAGCCGGCGGGGGCAAGAGACCCAGTACTTC

J gene: TRBJ2-6
V gene: TRBV4-1
clone size: few
D gene: -
CDR3 protein: CASSHHRDGNSGANVLTF
CDR3 DNA: TGCGCCAGCAGCCACCACAGGGATGGTAACTCTGGGGCCAACGTCCTGACTTTC

J gene: TRBJ2-1
V gene: TRBV5-1
clone size: -
D gene: TRBD2
CDR3 protein: CASTLGLAGGDEQFF
CDR3 DNA: TGCGCCAGCACCCTAGGACTAGCGGGAGGAGATGAGCAGTTCTTC

J gene: TRBJ1-2
V gene: TRBV4-2
clone size: -
D gene: -
CDR3 protein: CASSQDWGETSYGYTF
CDR3 DNA: TGTGCCAGCAGCCAAGATTGGGGGGAGACCTCCTATGGCTACACCTTC

J gene: TRBJ2-5
V gene: TRBV7-9
clone size: -
D gene: -
CDR3 protein: CASSLAAGGETQYF
CDR3 DNA: TGTGCCAGCAGCCTAGCGGCAGGGGGCGAGACCCAGTACTTC

J gene: TRBJ2-5
V gene: TRBV27
clone size: once
D gene: -
CDR3 protein: CASSLRHTETQYF
CDR3 DNA: TGTGCCAGCAGTTTAAGGCATACGGAGACCCAGTACTTC

J gene: TRBJ2-2
V gene: TRBV6-2/TRBV6-3
clone size: -
D gene: -
CDR3 protein: CASSYVVGSGAGELFF
CDR3 DNA: TGTGCCAGCAGTTACGTTGTAGGGTCGGGCGCCGGGGAGCTGTTTTTT

J gene: TRBJ1-3
V gene: TRBV18
clone size: -
D gene: -
CDR3 protein: CASSPSQGSGNTIYF
CDR3 DNA: TGTGCCAGCTCACCAAGTCAGGGCTCTGGAAACACCATATATTTT

J gene: TRBJ1-6
V gene: TRBV6-6
clone size: -
D gene: TRBD1
CDR3 protein: CASSFLQGAQSPLHF
CDR3 DNA: TGTGCCAGCAGTTTTCTACAGGGGGCTCAATCACCCCTCCACTTT

J gene: TRBJ1-2
V gene: TRBV30
clone size: -
D gene: TRBD1
CDR3 protein: CAWSFTGGGGYTF
CDR3 DNA: TGTGCCTGGAGTTTTACAGGGGGAGGAGGCTACACCTTC

J gene: TRBJ1-6
V gene: TRBV9
clone size: few
D gene: -
CDR3 protein: CASSVVGVDSPLHF
CDR3 DNA: TGTGCCAGCAGCGTAGTCGGAGTAGATTCACCCCTCCACTTT

J gene: TRBJ1-2
V gene: TRBV19
clone size: -
D gene: TRBD1
CDR3 protein: CASSWDSSSGYTF
CDR3 DNA: TGTGCCAGTAGTTGGGACAGCTCCTCTGGCTACACCTTC

J gene: TRBJ2-2
V gene: TRBV9
clone size: -
D gene: TRBD1
CDR3 protein: CASSGTGGTGELFF
CDR3 DNA: TGTGCCAGCTCCGGGACAGGGGGCACGGGGGAGCTGTTTTTT

J gene: TRBJ2-3
V gene: TRBV11-1
clone size: -
D gene: -
CDR3 protein: CASSLDRSTDTQYF
CDR3 DNA: TGTGCCAGCAGCTTGGATCGAAGCACAGATACGCAGTATTTT

J gene: TRBJ1-1
V gene: TRBV7-8
clone size: -
D gene: TRBD1
CDR3 protein: CASSPRDSKRGTEAFF
CDR3 DNA: TGTGCCAGCAGCCCGCGGGACAGCAAAAGGGGCACTGAAGCTTTCTTT

J gene: TRBJ1-1
V gene: TRBV7-9
clone size: -
D gene: TRBD1
CDR3 protein: CALKGQLYTEAFF
CDR3 DNA: TGTGCCCTAAAGGGACAGCTTTACACTGAAGCTTTCTTT

J gene: TRBJ2-2
V gene: TRBV24-1
clone size: -
D gene: TRBD2
CDR3 protein: CATGGENTGELFF
CDR3 DNA: TGTGCCACCGGGGGGGAGAACACCGGGGAGCTGTTTTTT

J gene: TRBJ1-6
V gene: TRBV18
clone size: -
D gene: -
CDR3 protein: CASSPADKSSYNSPLHF
CDR3 DNA: TGTGCCAGCTCACCCGCGGACAAGAGCTCCTATAATTCACCCCTCCACTTT

J gene: TRBJ1-5
V gene: TRBV28
clone size: -
D gene: -
CDR3 protein: CASGSPAGSNQPQHF
CDR3 DNA: TGTGCCAGCGGCTCGCCGGCTGGAAGCAATCAGCCCCAGCATTTT

J gene: TRBJ2-1
V gene: TRBV6-5
clone size: -
D gene: -
CDR3 protein: CASSRETGKDEQFF
CDR3 DNA: TGTGCCAGCAGTCGGGAGACAGGGAAGGATGAGCAGTTCTTC

J gene: TRBJ2-5
V gene: TRBV2
clone size: few
D gene: TRBD2
CDR3 protein: CASSPSGGQETQYF
CDR3 DNA: TGTGCCAGCAGCCCCAGCGGGGGCCAAGAGACCCAGTACTTC

J gene: TRBJ1-5
V gene: TRBV6-2/TRBV6-3
clone size: -
D gene: -
CDR3 protein: CASSYMTTEENQPQHF
CDR3 DNA: TGTGCCAGCAGTTACATGACGACAGAAGAAAATCAGCCCCAGCATTTT

J gene: TRBJ2-5
V gene: TRBV29-1
clone size: once
D gene: -
CDR3 protein: CSVEPGSGTQYF
CDR3 DNA: TGCAGCGTTGAACCAGGGAGCGGGACCCAGTACTTC

J gene: TRBJ1-4
V gene: TRBV7-2
clone size: -
D gene: -
CDR3 protein: CASSPNRATNEKLFF
CDR3 DNA: TGTGCCAGCAGCCCCAACAGAGCAACTAATGAAAAACTGTTTTTT

J gene: TRBJ1-3
V gene: TRBV5-1
clone size: once
D gene: -
CDR3 protein: CASSLDGQSSGNTIYF
CDR3 DNA: TGCGCCAGCAGCCTCGACGGACAGTCTTCTGGAAACACCATATATTTT

J gene: TRBJ2-1
V gene: TRBV7-8
clone size: few
D gene: TRBD1
CDR3 protein: CASSSPGGREQFF
CDR3 DNA: TGTGCCAGCAGCTCCCCAGGGGGCCGCGAGCAGTTCTTC